The 8 T cell receptor beta chains in this list originate from one sample, sequenced in a study of post-analysis software for immune sequencing data (dated by TCRdb to 2013 to 2016). No antigen has been assigned to these receptors. On the study overall, not on this receptor specifically: Four or five TRBV segments, including TRBV5-6, TRBV5-1 and TRBV20-1, were significantly more frequent in patients than controls.

Receptor amplification or capture employed PCR. The sequencer listed for this sample is Illumina HiSeq 2500. To reduce PCR and sequencing biases, unique molecular identifiers were incorporated into the TCR beta cDNA libraries. Using fastp at Q25 and MiXCR, TCRdb reprocessed the public reads and kept productive beta chains. Rows are combined by CDR3 protein, so each entry shows the most common genes and DNA. Recorded for this sample are approximately 630,000 distinct CDR3 sequences; approximately 59% of them occurred a single time. Approximately 11% of the sample is taken by the ten largest. The sequenced sample was blood. These TCRs come from a girl aged 2-10 years with multiple sclerosis.

This clonotype has more than one count but fewer than ten. This chain connects TRBV7-9 to TRBJ2-1; D is undetermined. Trimming cost V 0 bases and J 4 bases, with 16 bases left between them. Germline assignment: CDR1 SEHNR and CDR2 FQNEAQ (reference sequence). The length of the CDR3 is 17 residues. The CDR3 DNA reads TGTGCCAGCAGCTTAGCGCTGGTAGCACCAGGTTACAATGAGCAGTTCTTC. Translation gives CASSLALVAPGYNEQFF.

This clonotype was seen a few times. This sequence joins TRBV3-1 and TRBJ2-3, with TRBD2 matching over 14 bases. Germline CDR1 is LGHDT and CDR2 is YNNKEL (reference sequence). The CDR3 runs 19 residues. J was trimmed by 6 bases and V by 0 bases; bases with no gene match: 11. In DNA form, the CDR3 reads TGTGCCAGCAGCCAAGATCCTCCGGGACTAGCGGGAGTTGTTGATACGCAGTATTTT. It yields the protein CASSQDPPGLAGVVDTQYF.

This chain uses TRBV9 with TRBJ2-1; 7 positions match TRBD2. The length of the CDR3 is 16 residues. CDR1 is SGDLS, CDR2 YYNGEE, per germline. Trimming removed 3 bases from V and 4 bases from J; junction bases left unmatched: 10. CDR3 coding DNA: TGTGCCAGCAGCGCCCGCGGGAGTCGGGGGTACAATGAGCAGTTCTTC. Amino acids: CASSARGSRGYNEQFF.

The V gene is TRBV5-1, the J gene TRBJ2-5, with D possibly matching TRBD2 (6 bases). The CDR3 consists of 12 residues. In germline, CDR1 is SGHRS, CDR2 YFSETQ. V lost 3 bases, J lost 11 bases, and 14 bases lay in between. The CDR3 reads CASSSDRGEQYF. CDR3 bases: TGCGCCAGCAGCTCAGACCGCGGGGAGCAGTACTTC.

The gene calls are TRBV3-1 and TRBJ2-7, with 9 positions matching TRBD1. The CDR3 runs to 16 residues. CDR1 is LGHDT, CDR2 YNNKEL, per germline (reference sequence). V dropped 4 bases and J dropped 4; count of bases not matched to a gene: 11. The CDR3 nucleotides read TGTGCCAGCAGCCCAGAAGAGGGGACAGGGTTTTACGAGCAGTACTTC. It codes for CASSPEEGTGFYEQYF.

V is TRBV7-9 and J is TRBJ2-7; TRBD1 or TRBD2 may be the D gene (5 bases each). CDR1 and CDR2 (germline): SEHNR, FQNEAQ (reference sequence). V was cut by 5 bases and J by 3 bases, with 14 bases left in between. The CDR3 has 14 residues. CDR3 coding DNA: TGTGCCAGCAGCGGGGGTCTAGCCTTCTACGAGCAGTACTTC. Translated: CASSGGLAFYEQYF.

The chain employs TRBV7-2 and TRBJ2-1; D may match TRBD1 or TRBD2 (6 bases each). Germline V gives CDR1 SGHTA, CDR2 FQGNSA. With 0 bases removed from V and 5 bases from J, the gap between germline ends came to 11 bases. The CDR3 totals 15 residues. CDR3 bases: TGTGCCAGCAGCTTAGCGCTCGGGGGCCACAATGAGCAGTTCTTC. This gives the protein CASSLALGGHNEQFF.

About this clonotype: Sequence at one end of the junction differs from germline and may be a read error. The chain combines TRBV10-2 with TRBJ2-7; TRBD2 might be the D (5 bases). Germline V CDR1 and CDR2: WSHSY, SAAADI. The CDR3 runs 14 residues. The CDR3 loop reads CASSESTDVEGRNF. As DNA, the CDR3 is TGCGCCAGCAGTGAGTCGACCGATGTTGAGGGCAGGAACTTC.